These T cell receptor beta chains were read from a single sample in a study of OX40 agonist ivuxolimab in advanced cancers. Measured with immunoSEQ multiplex PCR; TCRdb has only the in-frame clones, and not every one. The sample consists of about 130,000 clones, under 95% of them appearing once. The sequencing here drew on CD4+ or CD8+ T cells sorted from blood, taken in a trial of the OX40 agonist ivuxolimab. These TCRs come from an adult with an advanced solid tumor such as melanoma, head and neck, liver or kidney cancer. The CDR3 runs from the conserved cysteine through the conserved F or W. D genes are given only for firm matches. Clone size is shown for a subset of rows, as once, few, many or a class of expanded clone.

cdr3_length	v_call	d_call	j_call	clone_size	cdr3_aa	cdr3_nt
18	TRBV11-2	-	TRBJ1-2	-	CASTTQGGKLGLTYGYTF	TGTGCCAGCACCACCCAAGGGGGGAAACTAGGATTGACCTATGGCTACACCTTC
11	TRBV27	-	TRBJ1-1	-	CASSLGREAFF	TGTGCCAGCAGTTTAGGCAGGGAAGCTTTCTTT
16	TRBV9	-	TRBJ2-1	-	CASSVVPGDKNNEQFF	TGTGCCAGCAGCGTAGTCCCGGGAGATAAGAACAATGAGCAGTTCTTC
14	TRBV30	TRBD1	TRBJ1-4	-	CACWWDREGEKLFF	TGTGCCTGTTGGTGGGACAGGGAGGGGGAAAAACTGTTTTTT
17	TRBV15	TRBD1	TRBJ1-5	-	CATSRDFWDRVKQPQHF	TGTGCCACCAGCAGAGATTTTTGGGACAGGGTGAAACAGCCCCAGCATTTT
16	TRBV1	-	TRBJ2-5	once	CTSSREGLAPQETQYF	TGCACCAGCAGCCGTGAGGGACTAGCCCCTCAAGAGACCCAGTACTTC
18	TRBV2	-	TRBJ1-6	-	CASSDGVRPSSYNSPLHF	TGTGCCAGCAGTGATGGGGTCAGACCCAGCTCCTATAATTCACCCCTCCACTTT
13	TRBV19	-	TRBJ2-7	-	CASSMNALYEQYF	TGTGCCAGTAGTATGAATGCCCTCTACGAGCAGTACTTC
13	TRBV5-5	-	TRBJ2-2	-	CASSREVSGELFF	TGTGCCAGCAGCAGGGAGGTGTCCGGGGAGCTGTTTTTT
18	TRBV7-2	-	TRBJ2-7	-	CASSPSRRGLRGTYEQYF	TGTGCCAGCAGCCCATCTAGACGGGGGTTGAGGGGGACCTACGAGCAGTACTTC
19	TRBV10-3	TRBD2	TRBJ2-1	-	CAISESTGLASSSYNEQFF	TGTGCCATCAGTGAGTCGACGGGACTAGCGTCGAGCTCCTACAATGAGCAGTTCTTC
15	TRBV7-2	TRBD1	TRBJ1-2	-	CASRKDRGEGYGYTF	TGTGCCAGCAGAAAAGACAGGGGTGAAGGCTATGGCTACACCTTC
16	TRBV9	-	TRBJ2-1	once	CASSVGGTAGRNEQFF	TGTGCCAGCAGCGTAGGAGGAACGGCAGGGAGAAATGAGCAGTTCTTC
17	TRBV14	TRBD1	TRBJ1-4	few	CASSETPTGSNFGKLFF	TGTGCCAGCAGCGAAACCCCGACAGGGTCCAACTTTGGAAAACTGTTTTTT
15	TRBV28	TRBD1	TRBJ2-4	-	CASTQTGGTKNIQYF	TGTGCCAGCACCCAGACAGGGGGGACCAAAAACATTCAGTACTTC
13	TRBV29-1	TRBD1	TRBJ1-5	-	CSVEVGQNQPQHF	TGCAGCGTTGAAGTGGGACAGAATCAGCCCCAGCATTTT
15	TRBV6-5	TRBD1	TRBJ2-1	-	CASSRQGELYNEQFF	TGTGCCAGCAGTAGACAGGGAGAACTATACAATGAGCAGTTCTTC
15	TRBV19	-	TRBJ2-1	-	CASRLSGSSYNEQFF	TGTGCCAGTAGACTTAGCGGAAGCTCCTACAATGAGCAGTTCTTC
14	TRBV11-3	-	TRBJ2-7	-	CASSLGVNSYEQYF	TGTGCCAGCAGCTTAGGAGTTAACTCCTACGAGCAGTACTTC
12	TRBV28	-	TRBJ1-4	-	CASSFGKEKLFF	TGTGCCAGCAGTTTCGGAAAAGAAAAACTGTTTTTT
16	TRBV27	TRBD2	TRBJ2-3	-	CASRTSGRVRTDTQYF	TGTGCCAGCAGGACTAGCGGGAGAGTTCGCACAGATACGCAGTATTTT
15	TRBV7-8	TRBD1	TRBJ2-5	-	CASSLPGTGEETQYF	TGTGCCAGCAGCTTACCCGGGACAGGTGAAGAGACCCAGTACTTC
15	TRBV9	TRBD2	TRBJ2-1	-	CASSPLAGVYNEQFF	TGTGCCAGCTCCCCACTAGCGGGAGTTTACAATGAGCAGTTCTTC
14	TRBV27	TRBD1	TRBJ1-1	-	CASSLGQMNTEAFF	TGTGCCAGCAGCCTGGGACAGATGAACACTGAAGCTTTCTTT
15	TRBV9	-	TRBJ1-3	-	CASSVSTSQGNTIYF	TGTGCCAGCAGCGTCTCGACCTCCCAGGGCAACACCATATATTTT
14	TRBV28	-	TRBJ1-5	-	CASSLLGQYRSQHF	TGTGCCAGCAGTTTGCTGGGGCAGTATCGATCCCAGCATTTT
16	TRBV19	-	TRBJ1-2	-	CASSIAPTGPSQGYTF	TGTGCCAGTAGTATAGCCCCGACAGGCCCCTCGCAAGGCTACACCTTC
11	TRBV28	TRBD1	TRBJ2-7	-	CASRQGLEQYF	TGTGCCAGCCGACAGGGGCTCGAGCAGTACTTC
15	TRBV5-1	TRBD1	TRBJ2-5	once	CASRDSRGPKETQYF	TGCGCCAGCAGAGACAGCAGGGGGCCAAAAGAGACCCAGTACTTC
15	TRBV11-2	TRBD2	TRBJ2-7	once	CASSLVTSGTYEQYF	TGTGCCAGCAGCTTAGTCACTAGCGGTACCTACGAGCAGTACTTC
12	TRBV7-9	-	TRBJ1-5	once	CASSLGDQPQHF	TGTGCCAGCAGCTTAGGGGATCAGCCCCAGCATTTT
15	TRBV7-8	-	TRBJ1-5	-	CASTWGERSNQPQHF	TGTGCCAGCACCTGGGGGGAGAGAAGCAATCAGCCCCAGCATTTT
14	TRBV9	TRBD1	TRBJ2-2	-	CASSVATGAGELFF	TGTGCCAGCAGCGTCGCAACAGGGGCCGGGGAGCTGTTTTTT
14	TRBV13	-	TRBJ2-7	-	CASSINSISYEQYF	TGTGCCAGCAGCATCAACTCGATATCCTACGAGCAGTACTTC
14	TRBV15	TRBD1	TRBJ1-5	-	CATTLDRDVQPQHF	TGTGCCACCACCCTGGACAGGGATGTTCAGCCCCAGCATTTT
14	TRBV18	TRBD1	TRBJ2-7	-	CASSPVAQGDEQYF	TGTGCCAGCTCACCCGTAGCGCAGGGGGACGAGCAGTACTTC
15	TRBV25-1	TRBD1	TRBJ1-1	-	CASSGQGAENTEAFF	TGTGCCAGCAGTGGACAGGGAGCGGAGAACACTGAAGCTTTCTTT
16	TRBV6-6	TRBD2	TRBJ2-1	-	CASSYDGTSAYNEQFF	TGTGCCAGCAGTTATGACGGGACTAGCGCTTACAATGAGCAGTTCTTC
16	TRBV27	TRBD2	TRBJ2-3	-	CASSLREIAGADTQYF	TGTGCCAGCAGTTTAAGGGAAATAGCGGGAGCAGATACGCAGTATTTT
15	TRBV9	-	TRBJ1-5	-	CASSVGPGANQPQHF	TGTGCCAGCAGCGTAGGTCCAGGGGCTAATCAGCCCCAGCATTTT
16	TRBV28	-	TRBJ1-5	-	CASSLSRVRRNQPQHF	TGTGCCAGCAGTTTATCTCGCGTTCGTCGAAACCAGCCCCAGCATTTT
19	TRBV7-9	-	TRBJ1-4	-	CASSLGRRQTTATNEKLFF	TGTGCCAGCAGCTTAGGCCGGAGACAGACTACCGCAACTAATGAAAAACTGTTTTTT
14	TRBV5-4	-	TRBJ1-2	-	CASSLAGRTSGYTF	TGTGCCAGCAGCTTGGCGGGGCGTACCTCTGGCTACACCTTC
16	TRBV28	TRBD2	TRBJ2-1	-	CASSLGSSGSYNEQFF	TGTGCCAGCAGTTTGGGGTCTAGCGGGAGCTACAATGAGCAGTTCTTC
17	TRBV4-3	TRBD1	TRBJ2-7	-	CASSQAPGTGFSYEQYF	TGCGCCAGCAGCCAAGCGCCCGGGACAGGATTCTCCTACGAGCAGTACTTC